Below are 12 T cell receptor beta chains sequenced from a single sample in a study of cytomegalovirus exposure and HLA in healthy donors. The PCR made use of 60 Vbeta and 13 Jbeta primers. Generated by immunoSEQ multiplex PCR, the TCRdb table keeps only in-frame clones and is missing some. The sample yields 200,000 to 250,000 clones, 70% seen once. Sequencing was carried out using PBMCs. Receptors originate from a middle-aged man in good health and CMV-seropositive.

The chain links TRBV25-1 to TRBJ2-5; no definite D call. CDR1 and CDR2 (germline): MGHDK, SYGVNS. Trimming removed 6 bases at V and 0 bases at J, with 8 bases between. This CDR3 spans 13 amino acids. CDR3 bases: TGTGCCAGCAGCCCCCCTAACCAAGAGACCCAGTACTTC. This sequence encodes CASSPPNQETQYF.

The chain combines TRBV6-5 with TRBJ2-7; 7 bases agree with TRBD1. The germline V gene encodes CDR1 MNHEY and CDR2 SVGAGI. This CDR3 comprises 13 residues. V lost 4 bases, J lost 6 bases, and 6 bases stayed unmatched. CDR3: CASSSTGQGEQYF. For the CDR3, the DNA is TGTGCCAGCAGTTCGACAGGGCAGGGCGAGCAGTACTTC.

The V call is TRBV11-2, the J call TRBJ2-5; TRBD1 matches at 7 bases. The J call may be incorrect, as the DNA end agrees better with TRBJ2-7. Per germline, CDR1 SGHAT and CDR2 FQNNGV. The CDR3 extends over 13 amino acids. As DNA, the CDR3 is TGTGCCAGCAGCTGGGGACAGTCCTACGAGCAGTACTTC. Translating gives CASSWGQSYEQYF.

A few counts support this clone. This chain uses TRBV27 with TRBJ2-5; 10 bases match TRBD1. The V gene's germline CDR1 is MNHEY and CDR2 SMNVEV (reference sequence). The CDR3 totals 16 residues. J gave up 4 bases and V 2 bases, and 7 bases lay outside the gene matches. The CDR3 spells CASSLGDRGVGETQYF. The CDR3 nucleotides read TGTGCCAGCAGTTTAGGGGACAGGGGAGTAGGAGAGACCCAGTACTTC.

The chain employs TRBV7-2 and TRBJ2-1, with D possibly being TRBD1 (7 bases). CDR3 length: 14 residues. Germline loops: CDR1 SGHTA, CDR2 FQGNSA. The V gene lost 5 bases and the J gene lost 4 bases, with 12 bases spanning the gap. Here the CDR3 reads CASSVPGGYNEQFF. The CDR3, as DNA: TGTGCCAGCAGCGTTCCAGGGGGGTACAATGAGCAGTTCTTC.

The chain carries TRBV2 and TRBJ2-2; D might be TRBD1 (6 bases). The germline V gene has CDR1 SNHLY and CDR2 FYNNEI. The CDR3 sequence is 15 residues long. Trimming shortened V by 7 bases and J by 4 bases, and 16 bases separated the two germline ends. The CDR3 loop is CASTNRVGSTGELFF. CDR3 DNA: TGTGCCAGCACCAACAGGGTAGGGAGCACCGGGGAGCTGTTTTTT.

This clone has a single count. V gene TRBV27 combines with J gene TRBJ2-1; D not certain. V was pared by 3 bases and J by 3 bases, with 12 bases between. Germline V gene lookup returns CDR1 MNHEY and CDR2 SMNVEV (reference sequence). The length of the CDR3 is 15 residues. The CDR3 region is CASSLRQTFYNEQFF. The CDR3 DNA reads TGTGCCAGCAGTTTGCGGCAGACCTTCTACAATGAGCAGTTCTTC.

The chain uses TRBV6-6 and TRBJ1-1; no reliable D call. This CDR3 contains 13 residues. V gave up 6 bases and J gave up 5 bases, with 13 bases separating them. Germline assignment: CDR1 MNHNY and CDR2 SVGAGI (reference sequence). The CDR3 DNA is TGTGCCAGCAGGCGAGAGCACTTGACTGAAGCTTTCTTT. Translated: CASRREHLTEAFF.

The CDR3 sequence is CASSLWGGTGENTEAFF. DNA of the CDR3: TGTGCCAGCAGTTTATGGGGTGGGACAGGGGAGAACACTGAAGCTTTCTTT. The chain couples TRBV28 to TRBJ1-1; 10 bases fit TRBD1. Germline CDR1 and CDR2: MDHEN and SYDVKM. The CDR3 is made up of 17 amino acids. With V trimmed by 0 bases and J by 1 base, 5 bases remained unmatched.

The chain joins TRBV7-9 to TRBJ1-1, with a weak D call TRBD1 (5 bases). The germline CDR1 and CDR2 sequences are SEHNR and FQNEAQ (reference sequence). CDR3 length: 15 residues. V was clipped by 5 bases and J by 1 base, with 14 bases between them. The DNA for the CDR3 is TGTGCCAGCAGCCTATCAGGGAACCCGAACACTGAAGCTTTCTTT. Its translation: CASSLSGNPNTEAFF.

CDR3 sequence reads: CASQPLLPSEGAQYF. In nucleotides, the CDR3 is TGTGCCAGCCAACCCCTCCTCCCATCGGAGGGTGCCCAGTACTTC. The chain is built from TRBV27 and TRBJ2-5; D perhaps matches TRBD2 (6 bases). The CDR3 runs 15 residues. Trimming removed 8 bases at V and 9 bases at J, with 25 bases between. In germline, CDR1 is MNHEY, CDR2 SMNVEV (reference sequence).

The chain couples TRBV9 to TRBJ2-3; 7 positions match TRBD1. The CDR3 is made up of 16 amino acids. V was clipped by 0 bases and J by 3 bases; unmatched bases: 7. CDR1 is SGDLS and CDR2 is YYNGEE in the germline V gene. CDR3 nucleotides: TGTGCCAGCAGCGTAGAAAGGGGGCTGGGAACAGATACGCAGTATTTT. Its translation: CASSVERGLGTDTQYF. Using reference TRBV9 and TRBJ2-3 for the parts outside the CDR3, the full variable domain is DSGVTQTPKHLITATGQRVTLRCSPRSGDLSVYWYQQSLDQGLQFLIQYYNGEERAKGNILERFSAQQFPDLHSELNLSSLELGDSALYFCASSVERGLGTDTQYFGPGTRLTVL.